This T cell receptor (beta chain) was recovered during a study of PD-1 blockade in classical Hodgkin lymphoma. For the study at large: Patients were treated with nivolumab at 3 mg/kg, and this was given intravenously every 2 weeks. Findings and limits, study-wide: With CD4+ cells, TCR diversity rose significantly by C4D1, but not with CD8+ cells. When set against healthy donors, newly diagnosed patients were reported to show lower baseline TCR diversity.

Only in-frame clones appear in the TCRdb table, and some are missing; sequencing was by immunoSEQ multiplex PCR. In the table there are approximately 84,000 clones, 83% of which are singletons. For this clone: The antigen is unknown.

Germline CDR1 is LNHDA and CDR2 is SQIVND (reference sequence). The CDR3 extends over 13 amino acids. V shed 2 bases and J shed 1 base, with 6 bases lying between them. Time point specified: cycle 4 day 1 (C4D1), after 5 to 7 weeks of nivolumab. Every single patient, without exception, relapsed after autologous stem cell transplantation, and brentuximab vedotin exposure varied. Responses achieved at best were complete response, partial response or progressive disease. The clonotype was recovered from a human donor with classical Hodgkin lymphoma. The chain recombines TRBV19 with TRBJ2-7; no reliable D call. The sample consisted of peripheral blood mononuclear cells (PBMCs), taken before the fourth cycle of nivolumab. The CDR3 here is CASSIRISYEQYF. The CDR3 coding sequence is TGTGCCAGTAGTATAAGGATTTCCTACGAGCAGTACTTC.